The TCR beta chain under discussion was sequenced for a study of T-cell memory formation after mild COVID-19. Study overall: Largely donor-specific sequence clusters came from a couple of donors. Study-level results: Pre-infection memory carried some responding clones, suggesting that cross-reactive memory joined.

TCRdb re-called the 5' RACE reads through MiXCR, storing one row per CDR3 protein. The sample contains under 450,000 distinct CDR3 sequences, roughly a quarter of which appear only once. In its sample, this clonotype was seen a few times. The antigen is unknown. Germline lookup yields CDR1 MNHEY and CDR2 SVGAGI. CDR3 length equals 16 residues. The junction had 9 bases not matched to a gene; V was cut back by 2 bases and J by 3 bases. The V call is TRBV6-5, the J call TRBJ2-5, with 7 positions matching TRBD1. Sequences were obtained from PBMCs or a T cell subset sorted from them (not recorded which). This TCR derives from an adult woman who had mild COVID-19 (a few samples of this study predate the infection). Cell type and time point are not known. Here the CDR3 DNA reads TGTGCCAGCAGTTACGTCCCGGGAACAGGGGAAGAGACCCAGTACTTC. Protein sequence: CASSYVPGTGEETQYF.